The 28 T cell receptor beta chains reported below all come from one sample, sequenced in a study of cytomegalovirus exposure and HLA in healthy donors (dated by TCRdb to 2015 to 2018). The library was prepared using the immunoSEQ multiplex PCR assay. For the multiplex PCR, a mixture combining 60 forward primers for TCR Vbeta segments and 13 reverse primers for TCR Jbeta segments was used. Sourced from immuneACCESS, this table was stored by TCRdb with only in-frame sequences that have V and J called. A share of the clones is absent; for the studies checked, an unresolved V gene accounts for under half, and the remainder has no known explanation. The sample table records around 99,000 clones; 81% of these occur just once. 2% to 2.5% of the sample is held by the ten biggest clonotypes. Sequencing input: PBMCs. The receptors were gathered from a man aged 25 to 45 in good health and CMV-seronegative.

This clone was seen just once. The chain is built from TRBV2 and TRBJ2-3; the match to TRBD1 covers 7 bases. Germline CDR1 reads SNHLY; CDR2 reads FYNNEI. After removal of 7 bases from V and 2 bases from J, the junction contained 3 bases not matched to a gene. The CDR3 sequence is 13 residues long. The DNA of the CDR3 is TGTGCCAGCAAGGGGGCCATCACAGATACGCAGTATTTT. Translated: CASKGAITDTQYF.

The CDR3 DNA follows: TGTGCCTGGACCAACGGGGCCACGGGGGACGAGCAGTACTTC. It encodes CAWTNGATGDEQYF. The V and J genes are TRBV30 and TRBJ2-7, with D maybe TRBD2 (6 bases). The CDR3 is made up of 14 amino acids. Trimming removed 4 bases from V and 5 bases from J, with 18 bases in between. Per the germline V gene, CDR1 is GTSNPN and CDR2 is SVGIG (reference sequence).

The chain joins TRBV13 to TRBJ2-7; 8 bases are shared with TRBD1. CDR1 and CDR2 from the germline V gene are PRHDT and FYEKMQ (reference sequence). Trimming cost V 5 bases and J 3 bases; bases outside gene matches: 9. The CDR3 totals 15 residues. The CDR3, as DNA: TGTGCCAGCAGCCCCGGGACAGGAAGAAGCTACGAGCAGTACTTC. Its protein product is CASSPGTGRSYEQYF.

Notes on this clone: Distinct nucleotide sequences in the sample also encode this CDR3. The chain is built from TRBV6-5 and TRBJ2-7, with D perhaps matching TRBD1 (5 bases). CDR3 size: 12 residues. The germline V and J ends were trimmed by 7 bases and 1 base, with 8 bases remaining between them. The germline V gene has CDR1 MNHEY and CDR2 SVGAGI. CDR3 sequence: CASKDRSYEQYF. The CDR3 DNA sequence: TGTGCCAGCAAAGACAGATCCTACGAGCAGTACTTC.

In this sample, this clone turned up a few times. V usage is TRBV5-6 and J usage is TRBJ2-1; no reliable D call. V lost 2 bases and J 9 bases, leaving 12 bases between the germline ends. This CDR3 comprises 13 residues. Germline V gene sequence: CDR1 SGHDT, CDR2 YYEEEE. The chain's CDR3 is CASSFGVSAEQFF. In DNA form, the CDR3 reads TGTGCCAGCAGCTTCGGAGTCTCGGCTGAGCAGTTCTTC.

This clone showed up just a few times. The conserved phenylalanine or tryptophan normally closing the CDR3 is absent here, so this likely arose from a read error. No DNA is shown, since the ends of the CDR3 on it are uncertain; the CDR3 is the one TCRdb lists. This chain uses TRBV2 with TRBJ2-7; TRBD1 reflects the table's D call only, with no check against the DNA. Germline values: CDR1 SNHLY, CDR2 FYNNEI. The CDR3 spans 12 residues, counting both ends. CDR3 protein: CASSDAGEQKVA.

The chain employs TRBV6-5 and TRBJ2-7, with 9 bases fitting TRBD1. This CDR3 spans 12 amino acids. CDR1 is MNHEY and CDR2 is SVGAGI in the germline V gene. The ends lost 10 bases at V and 4 bases at J; junction bases unmatched: 5. CDR3 in amino acids: CATRTGEYEQYF. In DNA, the CDR3 is TGTGCCACCCGGACAGGGGAGTACGAGCAGTACTTC.

This clone was detected once. The chain couples TRBV30 to TRBJ1-1; D remains ambiguous. Trimming pared 4 bases from V and 1 base from J, leaving 10 bases between. Per germline, CDR1 GTSNPN and CDR2 SVGIG (reference sequence). The CDR3 covers 13 residues. In DNA, the CDR3 is TGTGCCTGGAAAAAAAGAGCGAACACTGAAGCTTTCTTT. Its translation is CAWKKRANTEAFF.

V usage is TRBV9 and J usage is TRBJ2-2, with D possibly matching TRBD1 (6 bases). The CDR3 loop spans 13 amino acids. V was pared by 6 bases and J by 3 bases, with 9 bases between. CDR1 SGDLS and CDR2 YYNGEE come from the germline V gene. CDR3 region: CASTAGDTGELFF. The CDR3 DNA reads TGTGCCAGCACGGCAGGGGACACCGGGGAGCTGTTTTTT.

This chain's CDR3 is CASKGGGTTNEKLFF. In DNA, the CDR3 is TGTGCCAGCAAGGGCGGGGGCACGACTAATGAAAAACTGTTTTTT. This chain uses TRBV7-2 with TRBJ1-4; D may be TRBD1 (6 bases). CDR3 length: 15 residues. V was cut by 7 bases and J by 2 bases, with 14 bases left in between. Germline loops: CDR1 SGHTA, CDR2 FQGNSA.

The J gene is TRBJ1-1, the V gene TRBV19, with 8 nucleotides matching TRBD1. CDR3 size: 14 residues. Germline V lookup: CDR1 LNHDA, CDR2 SQIVND (reference sequence). Trimming removed 5 bases from V and 2 bases from J; junction bases left unmatched: 4. DNA for the CDR3: TGTGCCAGTAGTTTGGACAGGGACAACACTGAAGCTTTCTTT. Amino acid sequence: CASSLDRDNTEAFF. Based on the CDR3 plus reference TRBV19 and TRBJ1-1, the full variable domain is DGGITQSPKYLFRKEGQNVTLSCEQNLNHDAMYWYRQDPGQGLRLIYYSQIVNDFQKGDIAEGYSVSREKKESFPLTVTSAQKNPTAFYLCASSLDRDNTEAFFGQGTRLTVV.

Comments on this clone: The junction departs from the called germline gene at one end, perhaps through a read error. V is TRBV7-7 and J is TRBJ2-3, with 11 bases that match TRBD2. The CDR3 contains 18 residues. Per germline, CDR1 SSHAT and CDR2 FNYEAQ (reference sequence). The chain's CDR3 is CASSLGSGRAFGTDTQYF. Written as DNA, the CDR3 is TGTGCTAGCAGCTTAGGTAGCGGGAGGGCCTTCGGCACAGATACGCAGTATTTT.

The chain joins TRBV15 to TRBJ2-5; 7 bases are shared with TRBD2. CDR1 is LNHNV, CDR2 YYDKDF, per germline (reference sequence). Unmatched junction bases numbered 11, after V lost 11 bases and J lost 5 bases. The CDR3 has 13 residues. As DNA, the CDR3 is TGTGCCTCTGGGACGGGAGGTACCGAGACCCAGTACTTC. Its translation: CASGTGGTETQYF. The full variable domain, completed using reference TRBV15 and TRBJ2-5, is DAMVIQNPRYQVTQFGKPVTLSCSQTLNHNVMYWYQQKSSQAPKLLFHYYDKDFNNEADTPDNFQSRRPNTSFCFLDIRSPGLGDTAMYLCASGTGGTETQYFGPGTRLLVL.

The sample holds one count of this clone. The V and J genes are TRBV30 and TRBJ2-5; the D gene is possibly TRBD2 (6 bases). The CDR3 spans 14 residues. V lost 5 bases and J lost 5, with 18 bases in between. Germline V gene data show CDR1 as GTSNPN and CDR2 as SVGIG (reference sequence). DNA for the CDR3: TGTGCCTGGGACGAGGTCCGCGGAGGGGAGACCCAGTACTTC. Translating it yields CAWDEVRGGETQYF.

The rearrangement uses TRBV29-1 and TRBJ1-2; D gene unclear. CDR1 is SQVTM and CDR2 is ANQGSEA in the germline V gene. The V end lost 7 bases, the J end lost 2 bases, and 5 bases lay between the germline ends. The CDR3 consists of 10 residues. The CDR3 reads CSAKNYGYTF. Written as DNA, the CDR3 is TGCAGCGCTAAGAACTATGGCTACACCTTC.

This clone was found once. Here the CDR3 reads CASSLSGGVQDTQYF. In DNA, the CDR3 is TGTGCCAGCAGCTTATCTGGGGGGGTCCAAGATACGCAGTATTTT. The J gene is TRBJ2-3, the V gene TRBV7-9; 7 bases match TRBD2. Per germline, CDR1 SEHNR and CDR2 FQNEAQ (reference sequence). The CDR3 consists of 15 residues. J lost 5 bases, V lost 2 bases, and 7 bases had no gene match.

This clone was seen just once. The chain couples TRBV6-5 to TRBJ2-5; D uncertain. The CDR3 totals 14 residues. Germline V gives CDR1 MNHEY, CDR2 SVGAGI. V lost 3 bases and J 2 bases, leaving 10 bases between the germline ends. CDR3 region: CASSYGRLQETQYF. The CDR3 DNA reads TGTGCCAGCAGTTATGGCAGGTTGCAAGAGACCCAGTACTTC.

The chain recombines TRBV28 with TRBJ1-2, with a weak D call TRBD1 (5 bases). Looked up from germline, CDR1 is MDHEN and CDR2 is SYDVKM. V dropped 5 bases and J dropped 5 bases, with 18 bases sitting between them. The CDR3 runs to 15 residues. The CDR3 DNA reads TGTGCCAGCAGTCCTATACCCGGGAGGGGATATGGCTACACCTTC. It yields the protein CASSPIPGRGYGYTF.

This chain uses TRBV2 with TRBJ2-5; 11 bases are a match to TRBD2. CDR3 size: 14 residues. Germline lookup yields CDR1 SNHLY and CDR2 FYNNEI. V lost 5 bases to trimming and J lost 6 bases; unmatched junction nucleotides: 5. CDR3 residues: CASSRLAGPQTQYF. DNA for the CDR3: TGTGCCAGCAGTAGACTAGCGGGGCCCCAGACCCAGTACTTC.

V gene TRBV7-8 combines with J gene TRBJ2-7; maybe TRBD2 (7 bases). Trimming took 2 bases from V and 7 from J, leaving 21 bases between them. CDR1 and CDR2 (germline): SGHVS, FQNEAQ. This CDR3 spans 16 amino acids. The CDR3 sequence: CASSLWGGAVVGEQYF. CDR3 coding DNA: TGTGCCAGCAGCTTATGGGGGGGGGCCGTGGTCGGGGAGCAGTACTTC.

This chain links TRBV28 with TRBJ2-7; a weak D match, TRBD1 (6 bases). Germline V CDR1 and CDR2: MDHEN, SYDVKM. This CDR3 has 15 residues. Trimming shortened V by 6 bases and J by 4 bases, and 19 bases separated the two germline ends. Here the CDR3 reads CASSPRPTGLYEQYF. DNA of the CDR3: TGTGCCAGCAGCCCCCGCCCGACAGGTCTTTACGAGCAGTACTTC.

This rearrangement joins TRBV7-2 to TRBJ2-1; 10 bases align to TRBD1. Germline V lookup: CDR1 SGHTA, CDR2 FQGNSA. The junction had 8 bases not matched to a gene; V was cut back by 5 bases and J by 4 bases. The CDR3 is 16 amino acids. The CDR3 region is CASSTDRGQRYNEQFF. The CDR3 nucleotides read TGTGCCAGCAGCACCGACAGGGGGCAGAGGTACAATGAGCAGTTCTTC.

This chain uses TRBV7-2 with TRBJ2-3; D may be TRBD2 (7 bases). Germline assignment: CDR1 SGHTA and CDR2 FQGNSA. The CDR3 is made up of 15 amino acids. V was clipped by 3 bases and J by 2 bases, with 12 bases between them. CDR3: CASSFGGLPTDTQYF. As DNA, the CDR3 is TGTGCCAGCAGCTTCGGGGGGCTCCCCACAGATACGCAGTATTTT.

CDR3 region: CASSWDPGGSSYEQYF. CDR3 DNA: TGTGCCAGCAGCTGGGATCCGGGCGGGAGCAGCTACGAGCAGTACTTC. The chain joins TRBV5-4 to TRBJ2-7; 7 nucleotides line up with TRBD2. Germline V lookup: CDR1 SGHNT, CDR2 YYREEE (reference sequence). With V trimmed by 3 bases and J by 3 bases, 12 bases remained unmatched. This CDR3 has 16 amino acids.

The chain joins TRBV7-9 to TRBJ1-1, with D uncertain. Germline loops: CDR1 SEHNR, CDR2 FQNEAQ (reference sequence). The CDR3 has 14 residues. Trimming stripped 5 bases from V and 0 bases from J, with 10 bases between. The CDR3 nucleotides read TGTGCCAGCAGCCCCAAGACAATGAACACTGAAGCTTTCTTT. Protein sequence: CASSPKTMNTEAFF.

The chain couples TRBV13 to TRBJ2-7; TRBD1 might be the D (6 bases). The CDR3 sequence is 14 residues long. Germline loops: CDR1 PRHDT, CDR2 FYEKMQ (reference sequence). Trimming shortened V by 1 base and J by 2 bases, and 9 bases separated the two germline ends. As DNA, the CDR3 is TGTGCCAGCAGCTTAGCAGGGGAGACCTACGAGCAGTACTTC. It yields the protein CASSLAGETYEQYF.

This clone was found once. V is TRBV9 and J is TRBJ2-7; 11 positions agree with TRBD2. J gave up 5 bases and V 3 bases, and 7 bases lay outside the gene matches. Looked up from germline, CDR1 is SGDLS and CDR2 is YYNGEE. The CDR3 is 15 amino acids. CDR3 in amino acids: CASSASLLAGDEQYF. CDR3 in DNA: TGTGCCAGCAGCGCCTCCTTACTAGCGGGAGACGAGCAGTACTTC. Together with reference TRBV9 and TRBJ2-7, the CDR3 gives the full variable domain: DSGVTQTPKHLITATGQRVTLRCSPRSGDLSVYWYQQSLDQGLQFLIQYYNGEERAKGNILERFSAQQFPDLHSELNLSSLELGDSALYFCASSASLLAGDEQYFGPGTRLTVT.

This clone occurred once. V usage is TRBV18 and J usage is TRBJ1-1; perhaps TRBD1 as D (6 bases). V lost 2 bases and J 3 bases, leaving 10 bases between the germline ends. This CDR3 spans 14 amino acids. Per germline, CDR1 KGHSH and CDR2 LQKENI. The CDR3 region has the DNA TGTGCCAGCTCACCAACAGGGAGTTACACTGAAGCTTTCTTT. Translating gives CASSPTGSYTEAFF.